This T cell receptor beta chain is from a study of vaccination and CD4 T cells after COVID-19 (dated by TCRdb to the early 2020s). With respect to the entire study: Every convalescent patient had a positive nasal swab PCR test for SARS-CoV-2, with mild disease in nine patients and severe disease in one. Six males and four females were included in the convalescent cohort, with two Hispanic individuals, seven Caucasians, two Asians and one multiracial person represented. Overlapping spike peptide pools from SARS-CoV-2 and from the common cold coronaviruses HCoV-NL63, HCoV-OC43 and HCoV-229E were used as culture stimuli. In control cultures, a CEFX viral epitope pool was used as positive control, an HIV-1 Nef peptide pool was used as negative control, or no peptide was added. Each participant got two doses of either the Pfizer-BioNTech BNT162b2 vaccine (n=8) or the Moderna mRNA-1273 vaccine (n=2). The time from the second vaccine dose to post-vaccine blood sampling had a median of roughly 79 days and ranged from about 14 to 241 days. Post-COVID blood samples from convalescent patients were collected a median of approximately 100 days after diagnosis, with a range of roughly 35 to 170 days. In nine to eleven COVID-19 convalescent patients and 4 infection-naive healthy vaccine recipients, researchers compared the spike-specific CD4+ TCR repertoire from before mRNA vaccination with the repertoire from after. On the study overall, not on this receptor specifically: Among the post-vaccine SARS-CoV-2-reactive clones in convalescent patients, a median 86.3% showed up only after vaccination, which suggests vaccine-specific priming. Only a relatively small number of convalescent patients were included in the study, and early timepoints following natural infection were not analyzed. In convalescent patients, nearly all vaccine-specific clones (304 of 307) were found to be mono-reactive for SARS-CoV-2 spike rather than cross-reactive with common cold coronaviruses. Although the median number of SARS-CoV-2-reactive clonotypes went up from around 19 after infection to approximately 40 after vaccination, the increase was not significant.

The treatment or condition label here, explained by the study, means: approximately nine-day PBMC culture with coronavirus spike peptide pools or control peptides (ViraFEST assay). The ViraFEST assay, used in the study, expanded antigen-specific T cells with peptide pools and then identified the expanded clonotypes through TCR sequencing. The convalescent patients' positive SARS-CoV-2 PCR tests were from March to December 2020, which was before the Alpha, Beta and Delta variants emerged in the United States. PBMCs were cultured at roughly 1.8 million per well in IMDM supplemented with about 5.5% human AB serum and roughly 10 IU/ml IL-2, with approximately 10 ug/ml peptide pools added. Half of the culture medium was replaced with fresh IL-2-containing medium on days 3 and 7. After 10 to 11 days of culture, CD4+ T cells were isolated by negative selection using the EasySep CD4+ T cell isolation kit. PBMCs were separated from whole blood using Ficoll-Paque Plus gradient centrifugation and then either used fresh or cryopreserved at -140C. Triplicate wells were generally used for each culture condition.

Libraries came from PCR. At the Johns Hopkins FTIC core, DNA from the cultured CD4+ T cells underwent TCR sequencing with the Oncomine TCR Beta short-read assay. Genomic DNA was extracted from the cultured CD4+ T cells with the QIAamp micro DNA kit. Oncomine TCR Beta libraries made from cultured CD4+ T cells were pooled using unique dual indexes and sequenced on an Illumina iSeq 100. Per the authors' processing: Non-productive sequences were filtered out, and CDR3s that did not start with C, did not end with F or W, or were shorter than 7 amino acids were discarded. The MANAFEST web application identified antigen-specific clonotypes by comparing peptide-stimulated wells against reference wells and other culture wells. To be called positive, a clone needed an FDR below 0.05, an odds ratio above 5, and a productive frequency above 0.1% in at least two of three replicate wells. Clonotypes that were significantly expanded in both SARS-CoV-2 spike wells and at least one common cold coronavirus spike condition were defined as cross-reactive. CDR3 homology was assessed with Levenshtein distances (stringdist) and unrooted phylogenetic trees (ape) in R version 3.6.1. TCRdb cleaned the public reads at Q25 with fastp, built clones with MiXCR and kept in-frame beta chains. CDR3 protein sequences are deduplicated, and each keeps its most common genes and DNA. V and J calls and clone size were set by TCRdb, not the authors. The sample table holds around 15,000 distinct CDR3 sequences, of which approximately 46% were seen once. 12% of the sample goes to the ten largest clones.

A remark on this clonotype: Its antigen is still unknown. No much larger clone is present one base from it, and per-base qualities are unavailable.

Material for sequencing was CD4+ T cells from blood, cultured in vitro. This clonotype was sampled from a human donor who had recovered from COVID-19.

The CDR3 region: CASSLGRGPQHF. The DNA sequence is as follows: TGTGCCAGCAGTTTAGGCCGTGGGCCCCAGCATTTT. The chain is assembled from TRBV12-3 or TRBV12-4 and TRBJ1-5, with no confident D gene call. CDR3 length: 12 amino acids, cysteine to phenylalanine. Kept here is only the CDR3 DNA, which spans 36 bases and is read in frame from base 1. The junction shows trimming of 1 base on V and 9 bases on J, plus 7 bases between the germline ends.